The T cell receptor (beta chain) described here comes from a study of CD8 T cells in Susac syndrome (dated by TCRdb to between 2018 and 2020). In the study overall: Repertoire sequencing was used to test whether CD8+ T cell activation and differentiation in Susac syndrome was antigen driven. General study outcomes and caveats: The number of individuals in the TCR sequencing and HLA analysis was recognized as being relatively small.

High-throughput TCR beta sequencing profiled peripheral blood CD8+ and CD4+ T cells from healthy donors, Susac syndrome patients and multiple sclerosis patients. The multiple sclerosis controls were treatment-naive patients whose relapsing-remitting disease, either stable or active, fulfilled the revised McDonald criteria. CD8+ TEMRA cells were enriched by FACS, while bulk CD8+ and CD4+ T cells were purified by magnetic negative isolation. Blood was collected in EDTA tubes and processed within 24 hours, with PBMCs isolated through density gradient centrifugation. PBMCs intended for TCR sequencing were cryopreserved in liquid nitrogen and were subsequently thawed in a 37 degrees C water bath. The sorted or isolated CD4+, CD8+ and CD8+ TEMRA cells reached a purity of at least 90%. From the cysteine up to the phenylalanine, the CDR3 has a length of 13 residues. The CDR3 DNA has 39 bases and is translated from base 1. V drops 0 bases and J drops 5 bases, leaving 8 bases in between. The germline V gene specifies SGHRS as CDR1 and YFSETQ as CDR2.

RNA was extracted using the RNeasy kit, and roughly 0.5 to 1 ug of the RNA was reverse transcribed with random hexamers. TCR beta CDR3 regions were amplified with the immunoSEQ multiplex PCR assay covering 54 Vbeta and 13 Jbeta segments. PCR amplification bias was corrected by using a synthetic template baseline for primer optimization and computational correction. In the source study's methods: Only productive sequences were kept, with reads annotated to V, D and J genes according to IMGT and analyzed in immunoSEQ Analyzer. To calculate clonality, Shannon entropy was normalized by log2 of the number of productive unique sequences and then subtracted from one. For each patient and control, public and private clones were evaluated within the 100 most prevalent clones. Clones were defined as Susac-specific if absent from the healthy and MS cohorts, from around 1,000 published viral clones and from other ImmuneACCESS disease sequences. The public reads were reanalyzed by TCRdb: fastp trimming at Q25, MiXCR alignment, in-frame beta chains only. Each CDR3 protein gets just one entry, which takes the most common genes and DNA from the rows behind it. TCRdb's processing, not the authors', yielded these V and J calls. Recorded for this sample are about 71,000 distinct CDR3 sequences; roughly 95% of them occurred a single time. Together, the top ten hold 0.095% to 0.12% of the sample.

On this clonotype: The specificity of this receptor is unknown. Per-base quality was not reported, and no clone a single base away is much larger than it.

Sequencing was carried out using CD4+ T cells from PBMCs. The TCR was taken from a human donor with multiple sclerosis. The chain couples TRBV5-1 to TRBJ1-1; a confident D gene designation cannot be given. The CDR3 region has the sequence CASSLVSGTEAFF. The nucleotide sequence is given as TGCGCCAGCAGCTTGGTCAGTGGGACTGAAGCTTTCTTT. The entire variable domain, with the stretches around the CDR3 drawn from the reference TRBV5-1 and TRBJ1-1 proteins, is KAGVTQTPRYLIKTRGQQVTLSCSPISGHRSVSWYQQTPGQGLQFLFEYFSETQRNKGNFPGRFSGRQFSNSRSEMNVSTLELGDSALYLCASSLVSGTEAFFGQGTRLTVV.